The entry below gives a single TCR beta chain sequence along with its context. These data originate in a study of blood T cell repertoires in COVID-19. Study as a whole: Symptom resolution, clearance, or two negative PCRs marked donors in Cohort 3 as recovered. Sites in the United States, Italy and Spain provided acute and convalescent COVID-19 samples. PBMCs, B-cell-depleted T cells, or T cells were the source of the cDNA or gDNA that made up the material.

The method was immunoSEQ multiplex PCR; TCRdb's version includes in-frame clones alone and lacks a portion of them. The sample carries 300,000 to 450,000 clones, 80% to 90% recorded once. The CDR3 length is 16 residues. The J segment lost 3 bases and the V segment lost 4 bases, leaving 5 bases of the junction unmatched. Per the germline V gene, CDR1 is LNHDA and CDR2 is SQIVND (reference sequence). In terms of age and location, participants ranged from roughly 18 to 100 years and lived in approximately 24 US areas. The receptor was derived from a man aged 40-50 years in a cohort exposed to, infected with or recovered from COVID-19 (not recorded which). Source material: PBMCs or T cells enriched from blood (not recorded which). The V and J genes are TRBV19 and TRBJ2-2, with 10 bases lining up with TRBD2. The CDR3 protein is CASSTLAGVDTGELFF. In nucleotides, the CDR3 is TGTGCCAGTAGTACCCTAGCGGGAGTCGACACCGGGGAGCTGTTTTTT.